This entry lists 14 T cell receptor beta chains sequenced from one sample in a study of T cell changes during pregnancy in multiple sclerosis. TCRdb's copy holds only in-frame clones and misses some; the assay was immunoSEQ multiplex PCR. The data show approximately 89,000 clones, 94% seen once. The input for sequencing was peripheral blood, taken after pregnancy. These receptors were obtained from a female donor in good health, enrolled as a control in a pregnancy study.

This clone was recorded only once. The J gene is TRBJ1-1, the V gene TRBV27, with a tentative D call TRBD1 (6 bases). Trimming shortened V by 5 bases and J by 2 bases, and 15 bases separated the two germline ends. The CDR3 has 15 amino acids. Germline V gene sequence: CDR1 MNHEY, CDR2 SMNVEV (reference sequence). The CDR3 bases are TGTGCCAGCAGTCCCGACCCGGGGGGCAACACTGAAGCTTTCTTT. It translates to CASSPDPGGNTEAFF.

CDR3 bases: TGTGCCTGGAGATACAGGGGCAACTATGGCTACACCTTC. It translates to CAWRYRGNYGYTF. The V call is TRBV30, the J call TRBJ1-2; the match to TRBD1 covers 7 bases. J was trimmed by 2 bases and V by 3 bases; bases with no gene match: 3. The CDR3 loop spans 13 amino acids. Germline CDR1 GTSNPN, CDR2 SVGIG (reference sequence).

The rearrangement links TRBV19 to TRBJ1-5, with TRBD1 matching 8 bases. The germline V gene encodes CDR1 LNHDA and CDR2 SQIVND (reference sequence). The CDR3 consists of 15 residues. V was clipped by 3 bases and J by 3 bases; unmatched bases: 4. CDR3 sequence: CASSMTGVLNQPQHF. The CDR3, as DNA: TGTGCCAGTAGTATGACAGGGGTTCTCAATCAGCCCCAGCATTTT.

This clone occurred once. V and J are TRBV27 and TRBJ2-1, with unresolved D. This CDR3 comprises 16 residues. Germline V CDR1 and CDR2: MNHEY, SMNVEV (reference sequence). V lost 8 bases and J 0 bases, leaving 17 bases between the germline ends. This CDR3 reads CASRTRLPSSYNEQFF. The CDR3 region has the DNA TGTGCCAGCCGAACCAGACTTCCCTCCTCCTACAATGAGCAGTTCTTC.

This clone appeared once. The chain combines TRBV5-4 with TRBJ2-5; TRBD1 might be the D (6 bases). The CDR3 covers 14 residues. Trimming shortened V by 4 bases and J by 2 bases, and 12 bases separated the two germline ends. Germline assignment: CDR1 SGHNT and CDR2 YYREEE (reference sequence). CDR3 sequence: CASSPGQTQETQYF. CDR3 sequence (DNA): TGTGCCAGCAGCCCCGGACAGACACAAGAGACCCAGTACTTC.

The CDR3 sequence is CASSLVSDYYGYTF. The CDR3 region has the DNA TGCGCCAGCAGCTTAGTTTCCGACTACTATGGCTACACCTTC. The chain has TRBV5-1 and TRBJ1-2; D gene unclear. The CDR3 totals 14 residues. Germline CDR1 SGHRS, CDR2 YFSETQ. V shed 2 bases and J shed 3 bases, with 11 bases lying between them.

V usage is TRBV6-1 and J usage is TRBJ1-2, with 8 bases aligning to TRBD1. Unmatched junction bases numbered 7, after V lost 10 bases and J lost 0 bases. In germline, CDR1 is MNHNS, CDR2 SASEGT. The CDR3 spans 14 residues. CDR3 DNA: TGTGCCAACTTTAGGACAGGGTCTAACTATGGCTACACCTTC. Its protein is CANFRTGSNYGYTF.

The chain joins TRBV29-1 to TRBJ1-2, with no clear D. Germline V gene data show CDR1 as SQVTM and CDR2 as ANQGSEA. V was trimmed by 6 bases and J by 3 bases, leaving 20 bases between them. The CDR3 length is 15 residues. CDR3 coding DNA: TGCAGCGTCTTAACCCCGGTCTCCCGGGACTATGGCTACACCTTC. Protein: CSVLTPVSRDYGYTF.

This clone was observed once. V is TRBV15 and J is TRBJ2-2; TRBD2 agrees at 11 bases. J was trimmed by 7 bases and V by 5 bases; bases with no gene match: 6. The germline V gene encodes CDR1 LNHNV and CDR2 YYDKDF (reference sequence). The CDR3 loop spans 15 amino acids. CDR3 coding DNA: TGTGCCACCAGCCGGGAGGGACTAGCGGACGGGGAGCTGTTTTTT. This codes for CATSREGLADGELFF.

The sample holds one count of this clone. In DNA form, the CDR3 reads TGTGCCAGCAGTTTTTCATTCGGGAGCCGAAGCTCCTACAATGAGCAGTTCTTC. Its protein product is CASSFSFGSRSSYNEQFF. The gene calls are TRBV28 and TRBJ2-1, with a possible D match to TRBD2 (6 bases). V gave up 3 bases and J gave up 0 bases, with 18 bases separating them. The CDR3 contains 18 residues. Germline CDR1 and CDR2: MDHEN and SYDVKM.

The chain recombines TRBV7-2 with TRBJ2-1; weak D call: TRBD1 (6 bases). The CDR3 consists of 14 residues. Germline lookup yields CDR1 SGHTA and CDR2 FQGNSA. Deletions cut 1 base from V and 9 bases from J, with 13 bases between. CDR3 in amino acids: CASSLVPGASEQFF. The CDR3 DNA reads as TGTGCCAGCAGCTTAGTCCCAGGGGCCAGTGAGCAGTTCTTC.

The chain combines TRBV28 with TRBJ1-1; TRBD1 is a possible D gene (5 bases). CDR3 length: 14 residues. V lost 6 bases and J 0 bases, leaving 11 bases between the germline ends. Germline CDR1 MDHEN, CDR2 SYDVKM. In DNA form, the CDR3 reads TGTGCCAGCAGGGGCGGGGCCTTGAACACTGAAGCTTTCTTT. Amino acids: CASRGGALNTEAFF. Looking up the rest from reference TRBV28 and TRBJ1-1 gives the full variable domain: DVKVTQSSRYLVKRTGEKVFLECVQDMDHENMFWYRQDPGLGLRLIYFSYDVKMKEKGDIPEGYSVSREKKERFSLILESASTNQTSMYLCASRGGALNTEAFFGQGTRLTVV.

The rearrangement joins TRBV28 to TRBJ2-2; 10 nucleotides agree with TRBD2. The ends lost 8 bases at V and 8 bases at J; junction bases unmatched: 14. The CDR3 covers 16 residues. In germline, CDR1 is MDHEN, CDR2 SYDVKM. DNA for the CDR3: TGTGCCAGCGGTATAGCGGGAGGCCCCGGAATGGGGGAGCTGTTTTTT. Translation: CASGIAGGPGMGELFF.

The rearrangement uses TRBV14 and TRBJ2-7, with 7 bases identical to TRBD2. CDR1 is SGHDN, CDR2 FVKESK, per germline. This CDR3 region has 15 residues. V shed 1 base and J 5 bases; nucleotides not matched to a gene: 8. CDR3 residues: CASSQGKLGRHEQYF. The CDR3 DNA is TGTGCCAGCAGCCAAGGGAAACTCGGGAGGCACGAGCAGTACTTC.